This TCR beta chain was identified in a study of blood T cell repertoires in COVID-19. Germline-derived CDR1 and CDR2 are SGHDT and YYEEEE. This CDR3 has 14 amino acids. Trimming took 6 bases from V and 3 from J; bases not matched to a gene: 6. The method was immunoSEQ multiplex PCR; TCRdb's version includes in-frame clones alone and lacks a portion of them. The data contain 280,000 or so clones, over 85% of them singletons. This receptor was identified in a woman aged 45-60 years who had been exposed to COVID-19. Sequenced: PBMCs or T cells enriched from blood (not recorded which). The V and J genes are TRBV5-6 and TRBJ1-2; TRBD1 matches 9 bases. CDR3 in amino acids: CASTRDRAYYGYTF. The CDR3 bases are TGTGCCAGCACCAGGGACAGGGCCTACTATGGCTACACCTTC.